The 7 T cell receptor beta chains below all came from one sample that was sequenced in a study of OX40 agonist ivuxolimab in advanced cancers. Here immunoSEQ multiplex PCR was the method, and the copy in TCRdb shows in-frame clones only, minus some. The data hold 60,000 or so clones, with roughly 93% observed a single time. The material sequenced was CD4+ or CD8+ T cells sorted from blood, taken in a trial of the OX40 agonist ivuxolimab. These receptors came from an adult with an advanced solid tumor such as melanoma, head and neck, liver or kidney cancer.

The chain has TRBV7-9 and TRBJ1-5; 10 nucleotides line up with TRBD1. The germline gives CDR1 SEHNR, CDR2 FQNEAQ (reference sequence). The CDR3 covers 16 residues. With 0 bases clipped from V and 6 bases from J, the junction kept 5 bases outside the gene matches. This CDR3 is CASSLATGGAGQPQHF. CDR3 DNA sequence: TGTGCCAGCAGCTTAGCGACAGGGGGCGCCGGTCAGCCCCAGCATTTT. Combining the CDR3 with reference TRBV7-9 and TRBJ1-5 gives the whole variable domain DTGVSQNPRHKITKRGQNVTFRCDPISEHNRLYWYRQTLGQGPEFLTYFQNEAQLEKSRLLSDRFSAERPKGSFSTLEIQRTEQGDSAMYLCASSLATGGAGQPQHFGDGTRLSIL.

The rearrangement joins TRBV5-6 to TRBJ1-6, with D perhaps TRBD1 (5 bases). V was trimmed by 0 bases and J by 10 bases, leaving 17 bases between them. Germline V gene data show CDR1 as SGHDT and CDR2 as YYEEEE. CDR3 length: 16 amino acids. The CDR3 loop is CASSLAPGQGLSPLHF. CDR3 bases: TGTGCCAGCAGCTTGGCCCCGGGGCAGGGTCTGTCACCCCTCCACTTT.

As to this clone: Different DNA sequences within this sample yield the same CDR3. This chain connects TRBV9 to TRBJ2-2; 7 nucleotides agree with TRBD2. The V gene end was trimmed by 0 bases and the J gene end by 2 bases; junction bases not matched to a gene: 1. The CDR3 spans 15 residues. Germline CDR1 SGDLS, CDR2 YYNGEE. This CDR3 is CASSVGGSNTGELFF. Here the CDR3 DNA reads TGTGCCAGCAGCGTAGGCGGGAGTAACACCGGGGAGCTGTTTTTT.

The chain recombines TRBV2 with TRBJ2-3; the D gene is possibly TRBD1 (6 bases). V was cut by 4 bases and J by 1 base, with 33 bases left in between. The germline V gene encodes CDR1 SNHLY and CDR2 FYNNEI. The CDR3 contains 22 residues. For the CDR3, the DNA is TGTGCCAGCAGTGGTTACGACAGGAGGCGTGATCGTGCTAGCTGGGGCACAGATACGCAGTATTTT. Translating gives CASSGYDRRRDRASWGTDTQYF.

CDR3 sequence reads: CASSWTREQYF. DNA of the CDR3: TGTGCCAGCAGTTGGACCCGCGAGCAGTACTTC. The J gene is TRBJ2-7, the V gene TRBV6-5, with D hard to call. This CDR3 comprises 11 residues. Per the germline V gene, CDR1 is MNHEY and CDR2 is SVGAGI. Deletions cut 4 bases from V and 6 bases from J, with 7 bases between.

The V call is TRBV9, the J call TRBJ2-2; 13 bases agree with TRBD2. The CDR3 loop spans 16 amino acids. Looked up from germline, CDR1 is SGDLS and CDR2 is YYNGEE. The junction had 6 bases not matched to a gene; V was cut back by 3 bases and J by 7 bases. The CDR3 sequence: CASSAGTSGIGGELFF. The CDR3 DNA is TGTGCCAGCAGCGCAGGGACTAGCGGGATTGGCGGGGAGCTGTTTTTT.

The V and J genes are TRBV28 and TRBJ2-5; D is undetermined. CDR1 is MDHEN, CDR2 SYDVKM, per germline. The CDR3 runs to 13 residues. V was trimmed by 6 bases and J by 0 bases, leaving 8 bases between them. In DNA, the CDR3 is TGTGCCAGCAGCACAGCGTACCAAGAGACCCAGTACTTC. Translating gives CASSTAYQETQYF. Combining the CDR3 with reference TRBV28 and TRBJ2-5 gives the whole variable domain DVKVTQSSRYLVKRTGEKVFLECVQDMDHENMFWYRQDPGLGLRLIYFSYDVKMKEKGDIPEGYSVSREKKERFSLILESASTNQTSMYLCASSTAYQETQYFGPGTRLLVL.